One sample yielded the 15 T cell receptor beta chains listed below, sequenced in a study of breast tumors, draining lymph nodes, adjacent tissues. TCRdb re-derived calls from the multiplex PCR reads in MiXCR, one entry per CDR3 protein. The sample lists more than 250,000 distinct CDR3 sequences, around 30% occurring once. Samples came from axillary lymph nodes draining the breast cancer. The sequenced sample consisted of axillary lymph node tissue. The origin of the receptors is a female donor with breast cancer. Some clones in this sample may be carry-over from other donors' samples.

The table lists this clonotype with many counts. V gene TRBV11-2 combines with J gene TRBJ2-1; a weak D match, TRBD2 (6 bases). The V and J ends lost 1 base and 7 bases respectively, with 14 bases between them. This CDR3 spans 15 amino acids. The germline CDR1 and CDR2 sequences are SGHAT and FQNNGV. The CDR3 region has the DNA TGTGCCAGCAGCTTAGTTGGGACTCCCAATAATGAGCAGTTCTTC. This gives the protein CASSLVGTPNNEQFF.

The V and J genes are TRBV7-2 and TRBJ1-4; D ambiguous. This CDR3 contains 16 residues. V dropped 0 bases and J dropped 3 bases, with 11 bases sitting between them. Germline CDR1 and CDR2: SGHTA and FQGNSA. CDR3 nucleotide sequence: TGTGCCAGCAGCTTAGCGTTTGGCGGGGCTAATGAAAAACTGTTTTTT. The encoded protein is CASSLAFGGANEKLFF.

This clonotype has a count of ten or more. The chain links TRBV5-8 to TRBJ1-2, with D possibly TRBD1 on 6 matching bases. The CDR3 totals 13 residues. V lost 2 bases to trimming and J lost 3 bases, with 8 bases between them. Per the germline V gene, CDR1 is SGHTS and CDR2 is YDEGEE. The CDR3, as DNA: TGTGCCAGCAGCTTAGGACAGCACTATGGCTACACCTTC. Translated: CASSLGQHYGYTF.

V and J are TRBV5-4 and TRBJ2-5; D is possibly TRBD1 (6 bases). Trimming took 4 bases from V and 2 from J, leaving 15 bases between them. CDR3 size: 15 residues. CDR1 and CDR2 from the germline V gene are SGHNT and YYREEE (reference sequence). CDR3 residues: CASSPTGSLQETQYF. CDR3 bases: TGTGCCAGCAGCCCAACAGGGAGTTTACAAGAGACCCAGTACTTC.

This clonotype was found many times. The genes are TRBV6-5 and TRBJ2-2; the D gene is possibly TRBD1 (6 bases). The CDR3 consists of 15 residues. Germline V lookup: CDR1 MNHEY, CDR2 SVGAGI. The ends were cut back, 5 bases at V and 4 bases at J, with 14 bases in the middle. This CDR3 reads CASSVQGQRTGELFF. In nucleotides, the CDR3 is TGTGCCAGCAGTGTCCAGGGGCAGCGCACCGGGGAGCTGTTTTTT.

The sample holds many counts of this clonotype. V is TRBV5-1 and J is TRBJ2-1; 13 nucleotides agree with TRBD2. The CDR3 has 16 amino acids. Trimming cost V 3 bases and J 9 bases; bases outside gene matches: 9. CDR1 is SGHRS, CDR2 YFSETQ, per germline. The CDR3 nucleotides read TGCGCCAGCAGCTCCGGACTAGCGGGAGATTGGGTTGAGCAGTTCTTC. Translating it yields CASSSGLAGDWVEQFF.

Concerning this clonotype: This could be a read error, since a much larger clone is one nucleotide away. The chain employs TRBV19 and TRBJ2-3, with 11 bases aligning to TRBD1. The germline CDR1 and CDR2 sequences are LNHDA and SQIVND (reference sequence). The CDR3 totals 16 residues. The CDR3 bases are TGTGCCAGTAGTATTACCGGGACAGGGGGACCAGATACGCAGTGTTTT. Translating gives CASSITGTGGPDTQCF.

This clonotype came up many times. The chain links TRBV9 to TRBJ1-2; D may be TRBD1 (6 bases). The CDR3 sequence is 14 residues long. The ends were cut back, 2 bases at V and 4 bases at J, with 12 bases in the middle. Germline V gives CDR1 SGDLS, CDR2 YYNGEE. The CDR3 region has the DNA TGTGCCAGCAGCGTGAAACAGGGTGGCTATGGCTACACCTTC. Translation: CASSVKQGGYGYTF.

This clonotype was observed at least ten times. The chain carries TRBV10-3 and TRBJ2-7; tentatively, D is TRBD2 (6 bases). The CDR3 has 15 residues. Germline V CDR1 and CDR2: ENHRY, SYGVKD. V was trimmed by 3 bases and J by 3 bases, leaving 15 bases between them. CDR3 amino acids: CAISDAAVSGYEQYF. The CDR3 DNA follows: TGTGCCATCAGTGATGCAGCGGTTAGCGGCTACGAGCAGTACTTC.

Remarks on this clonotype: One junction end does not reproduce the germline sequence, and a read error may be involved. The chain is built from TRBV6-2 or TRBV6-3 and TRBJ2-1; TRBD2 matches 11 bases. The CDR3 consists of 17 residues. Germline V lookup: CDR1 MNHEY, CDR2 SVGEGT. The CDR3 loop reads CASSHSTSGTEDNEQFF. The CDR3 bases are TGTGCCAGCAGTCACTCGACTAGCGGGACGGAAGACAATGAGCAGTTCTTC.

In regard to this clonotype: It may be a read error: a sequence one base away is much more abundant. CDR3 sequence: CASSQDLRRDGDEQFF. The CDR3 DNA follows: TGTGCCAGCAGCCAAGATCTCCGGAGAGACGGGGATGAGCAGTTCTTC. The rearrangement links TRBV4-1 to TRBJ2-1, with D possibly being TRBD2 (5 bases). Germline V CDR1 and CDR2: MGHRA, YSYEKL. The CDR3 loop spans 16 amino acids.

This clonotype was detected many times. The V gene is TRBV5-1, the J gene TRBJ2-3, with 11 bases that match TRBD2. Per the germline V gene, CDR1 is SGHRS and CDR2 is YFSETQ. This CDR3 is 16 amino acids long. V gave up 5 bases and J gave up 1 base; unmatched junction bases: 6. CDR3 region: CASRRGGLAGTDTQYF. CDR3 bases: TGCGCCAGCAGGAGAGGGGGACTAGCGGGCACAGATACGCAGTATTTT.

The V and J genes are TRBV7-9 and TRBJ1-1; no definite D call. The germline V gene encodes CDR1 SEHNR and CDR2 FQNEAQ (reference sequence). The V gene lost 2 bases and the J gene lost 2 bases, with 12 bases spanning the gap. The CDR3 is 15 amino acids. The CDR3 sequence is CASSLISGTNTEAFF. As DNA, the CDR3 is TGTGCCAGCAGCTTAATTTCGGGCACAAACACTGAAGCTTTCTTT. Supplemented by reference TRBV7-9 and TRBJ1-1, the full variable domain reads DTGVSQNPRHKITKRGQNVTFRCDPISEHNRLYWYRQTLGQGPEFLTYFQNEAQLEKSRLLSDRFSAERPKGSFSTLEIQRTEQGDSAMYLCASSLISGTNTEAFFGQGTRLTVV.

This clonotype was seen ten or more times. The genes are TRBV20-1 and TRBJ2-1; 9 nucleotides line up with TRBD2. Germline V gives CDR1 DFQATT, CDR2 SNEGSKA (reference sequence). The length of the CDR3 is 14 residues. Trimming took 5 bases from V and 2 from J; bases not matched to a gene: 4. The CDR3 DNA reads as TGCAGTGCTCGTAGCGGGAGAACCTACAATGAGCAGTTCTTC. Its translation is CSARSGRTYNEQFF.

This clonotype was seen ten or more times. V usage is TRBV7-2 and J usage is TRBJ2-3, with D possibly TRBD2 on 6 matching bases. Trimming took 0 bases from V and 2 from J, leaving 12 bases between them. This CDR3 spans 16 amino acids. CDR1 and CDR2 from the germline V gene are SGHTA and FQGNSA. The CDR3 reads CASSLAAGQLTDTQYF. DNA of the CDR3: TGTGCCAGCAGCTTAGCAGCGGGCCAGCTCACAGATACGCAGTATTTT.